The clone carrying this T cell receptor (beta chain) was seen once. This sample was included in a study of T cell changes during pregnancy in multiple sclerosis. TCRdb keeps only in-frame clones here, not all; method: immunoSEQ multiplex PCR. The sample holds 80,000 to 130,000 clones, roughly 92% seen once. The sample here was peripheral blood, taken in the second trimester of pregnancy. The TCR was taken from a female donor with multiple sclerosis, enrolled in a pregnancy study.

The CDR3 is CASSLVNRAYEQYF. CDR3 nucleotide sequence: TGTGCCAGCAGCTTGGTTAACAGAGCCTACGAGCAGTACTTC. The V gene is TRBV5-6, the J gene TRBJ2-7; D is unresolved. This CDR3 comprises 14 residues. Germline assignment: CDR1 SGHDT and CDR2 YYEEEE. The V end was cut by 0 bases, the J end by 2 bases, with 9 bases between.